Below are 10 T cell receptor beta chains sequenced from a single sample in a study of cytomegalovirus exposure and HLA in healthy donors. PCR used 60 Vbeta primers and 13 Jbeta primers. The table came from immunoSEQ multiplex PCR; TCRdb's copy has only in-frame clones and leaves some out. Of 95,000 to 120,000 clones listed, under 80% were seen once; the top ten hold around 4.3%. Sequences were obtained from PBMCs. All receptors come from a woman aged 40 to 50 in good health and CMV-seropositive.

This clone was observed a handful of times. The chain carries TRBV9 and TRBJ1-1; tentatively, D is TRBD1 (5 bases). V was trimmed by 4 bases and J by 4 bases, leaving 14 bases between them. The germline CDR1 and CDR2 sequences are SGDLS and YYNGEE. The CDR3 is 14 residues long. CDR3 sequence (DNA): TGTGCCAGCAGCCCCCCCCGGGGGGGCACTGAAGCTTTCTTT. Its translation: CASSPPRGGTEAFF.

The rearrangement uses TRBV11-2 and TRBJ2-5; 9 positions match TRBD2. V was pared by 1 base and J by 5 bases, with 8 bases of the junction left unmatched. There are 16 residues in the CDR3. Germline V gene lookup returns CDR1 SGHAT and CDR2 FQNNGV. DNA of the CDR3: TGTGCCAGCAGCTTAGGGGCTAGCGGGGTTCTGGAGACCCAGTACTTC. This gives the protein CASSLGASGVLETQYF.

In DNA, the CDR3 is TGTGCTAGTGGTTTGCGCTACCTTGGGGCTAGCGGGAAAAATGAGCAGTTCTTC. Translation: CASGLRYLGASGKNEQFF. The chain combines TRBV12-5 with TRBJ2-1; 9 bases line up with TRBD2. The junction had 15 bases not matched to a gene; V was cut back by 2 bases and J by 7 bases. The CDR3 is 18 residues long. The germline V gene encodes CDR1 LGHNT and CDR2 FRNRAP.

This clone turned up a few times. V usage is TRBV13 and J usage is TRBJ2-7; D is possibly TRBD2 (5 bases). The V end lost 8 bases, the J end lost 1 base, and 12 bases lay between the germline ends. The CDR3 loop spans 13 amino acids. CDR1 is PRHDT and CDR2 is FYEKMQ in the germline V gene (reference sequence). This CDR3 is CASSPGLSYEQYF. CDR3 nucleotide sequence: TGTGCCAGCTCTCCCGGACTTTCCTACGAGCAGTACTTC.

The chain carries TRBV7-2 and TRBJ2-1; TRBD2 matches 14 bases. The CDR3 consists of 16 residues. The germline gives CDR1 SGHTA, CDR2 FQGNSA. Unmatched junction bases numbered 7, after V lost 5 bases and J lost 7 bases. CDR3 bases: TGTGCCAGCAGCCCACGGACTAGCGGGGGGCTGAATGAGCAGTTCTTC. It is translated as CASSPRTSGGLNEQFF.

V is TRBV2 and J is TRBJ2-7, with TRBD1 matching over 7 bases. CDR1 is SNHLY and CDR2 is FYNNEI in the germline V gene. This CDR3 has 13 amino acids. After removal of 4 bases from V and 2 bases from J, the junction contained 2 bases not matched to a gene. CDR3 amino acids: CASSAQGAYEQYF. CDR3 nucleotide sequence: TGTGCCAGCAGTGCTCAGGGGGCCTACGAGCAGTACTTC.

The rearrangement uses TRBV2 and TRBJ1-1; TRBD1 aligns across 9 bases. The V and J ends lost 4 bases and 3 bases, in that order; junction bases with no gene match: 6. Germline CDR1 and CDR2: SNHLY and FYNNEI. CDR3 length: 15 residues. The CDR3 sequence is CASSGTGGSHTEAFF. CDR3 nucleotide sequence: TGTGCCAGCAGTGGAACAGGGGGCTCGCACACTGAAGCTTTCTTT.

The V gene is TRBV2, the J gene TRBJ2-7; tentative D call: TRBD1 (5 bases). CDR1 is SNHLY and CDR2 is FYNNEI in the germline V gene. The CDR3 is made up of 15 amino acids. Trimming cost V 3 bases and J 3 bases, with 15 bases left between them. DNA of the CDR3: TGTGCCAGCAGTGATGCCACAGGTAGGGGCTACGAGCAGTACTTC. Protein sequence: CASSDATGRGYEQYF.

This CDR3 is CASSRSGGADTQYF. The CDR3 nucleotides are TGTGCCAGCAGCCGTAGCGGGGGGGCAGATACGCAGTATTTT. V and J are TRBV6-5 and TRBJ2-3, with 11 bases lining up with TRBD2. This CDR3 contains 14 residues. In germline, CDR1 is MNHEY, CDR2 SVGAGI. Trimming took 6 bases from V and 4 from J; bases not matched to a gene: 3.

This chain links TRBV9 with TRBJ2-5, with TRBD2 identical over 13 bases. The CDR3 is made up of 15 amino acids. Germline-derived CDR1 and CDR2 are SGDLS and YYNGEE. Germline trimming cut 5 bases from V and 5 bases from J; bases unmatched to any gene: 6. This CDR3 is CASSFSTSGRETQYF. DNA for the CDR3: TGTGCCAGCAGTTTTTCGACTAGCGGGAGGGAGACCCAGTACTTC.